The 22 T cell receptor beta chains presented below share a single source sample, sequenced in a study of T cell changes during pregnancy in multiple sclerosis. Some clones are missing from TCRdb's copy, which holds only in-frame ones; the method was immunoSEQ multiplex PCR. The sample has around 69,000 clones; approximately 92% are singletons. This specimen was peripheral blood, taken in the third trimester of pregnancy. Source of these receptors: a female donor in good health, enrolled as a control in a pregnancy study.

A note on this clone: Its ends do not fully match the called genes, so a read error is possible. The chain links TRBV7-8 to TRBJ2-7; D might be TRBD2 (6 bases). Germline CDR1 is SGHVS and CDR2 is FQNEAQ. This CDR3 spans 12 amino acids. CDR3 nucleotide sequence: TGTGCCAGCAGGCGGGAAATCCTTTATCGGAACTTC. It codes for CASRREILYRNF.

The V and J genes are TRBV5-1 and TRBJ2-3, with 7 bases fitting TRBD2. Germline values: CDR1 SGHRS, CDR2 YFSETQ. V was clipped by 4 bases and J by 3 bases; unmatched bases: 5. The CDR3 extends over 14 amino acids. CDR3 loop: CASSGGSWTDTQYF. CDR3 sequence (DNA): TGCGCCAGCAGCGGCGGGAGTTGGACAGATACGCAGTATTTT.

The rearrangement joins TRBV5-6 to TRBJ1-2, with 8 bases lining up with TRBD1. Germline trimming cut 2 bases from V and 8 bases from J; bases unmatched to any gene: 8. The V gene's germline CDR1 is SGHDT and CDR2 YYEEEE. The CDR3 loop spans 14 amino acids. Here the CDR3 reads CASSFGAGGAGYTF. CDR3 sequence (DNA): TGTGCCAGCAGCTTTGGGGCAGGGGGCGCCGGCTACACCTTC. Combining the CDR3 with reference TRBV5-6 and TRBJ1-2 gives the whole variable domain DAGVTQSPTHLIKTRGQQVTLRCSPKSGHDTVSWYQQALGQGPQFIFQYYEEEERQRGNFPDRFSGHQFPNYSSELNVNALLLGDSALYLCASSFGAGGAGYTFGSGTRLTVV.

The chain employs TRBV27 and TRBJ1-3, with D uncertain. The CDR3 spans 17 residues. The V gene lost 6 bases and the J gene lost 0 bases, with 18 bases spanning the gap. CDR1 is MNHEY, CDR2 SMNVEV, per germline (reference sequence). The CDR3 DNA sequence: TGTGCCAGCAGCCCCCGAGGGAGAGTTACCTCTGGAAACACCATATATTTT. Its protein product is CASSPRGRVTSGNTIYF.

The chain joins TRBV18 to TRBJ2-5; TRBD2 agrees at 13 bases. Germline CDR1 reads KGHSH; CDR2 reads LQKENI. The CDR3 has 16 amino acids. The ends lost 3 bases at V and 4 bases at J; junction bases unmatched: 5. Written as DNA, the CDR3 is TGTGCCAGCTCACCTACTAGCGGGAGGGGAAGAGAGACCCAGTACTTC. Its translation is CASSPTSGRGRETQYF.

The J gene is TRBJ1-2, the V gene TRBV5-4; 9 nucleotides align to TRBD1. This CDR3 region has 15 residues. Per the germline V gene, CDR1 is SGHNT and CDR2 is YYREEE (reference sequence). Losses at the gene ends were 4 bases for V and 8 bases for J; bases not matched to a gene: 12. The CDR3 region is CASSGGSDRGWGYTF. The CDR3 DNA is TGTGCCAGCAGCGGGGGTTCGGACAGGGGTTGGGGCTACACCTTC.

The gene calls are TRBV30 and TRBJ2-1, with 7 positions matching TRBD2. The V and J ends lost 4 bases and 10 bases, in that order; junction bases with no gene match: 4. The V gene's germline CDR1 is GTSNPN and CDR2 SVGIG (reference sequence). This CDR3 has 11 residues. CDR3 DNA: TGTGCCTGGACCCCCGGGGGGGAGCAGTTCTTC. Its translation is CAWTPGGEQFF.

The chain recombines TRBV6-5 with TRBJ1-1; tentative D call: TRBD1 (5 bases). Trimming took 6 bases from V and 0 from J, leaving 11 bases between them. The germline V gene has CDR1 MNHEY and CDR2 SVGAGI. The length of the CDR3 is 14 residues. CDR3 amino acids: CASRTGNLNTEAFF. In nucleotides, the CDR3 is TGTGCCAGCAGAACAGGAAATCTGAACACTGAAGCTTTCTTT.

The CDR3 DNA reads TGTGCCAGCAGCTCCACCGTTGGAGGGCTCTATGGCTACACCTTC. This gives the protein CASSSTVGGLYGYTF. V and J are TRBV27 and TRBJ1-2; no definite D call. Deletions cut 6 bases from V and 4 bases from J, with 18 bases between. Germline loops: CDR1 MNHEY, CDR2 SMNVEV (reference sequence). The CDR3 covers 15 residues.

The chain has TRBV28 and TRBJ2-5; 7 bases are shared with TRBD1. J was trimmed by 4 bases and V by 5 bases; bases with no gene match: 10. The germline V gene encodes CDR1 MDHEN and CDR2 SYDVKM. The CDR3 consists of 15 residues. For the CDR3, the DNA is TGTGCCAGCAGTCCTACGACAGGGAGAGGAGAGACCCAGTACTTC. This gives the protein CASSPTTGRGETQYF.

The rearrangement uses TRBV18 and TRBJ2-1; D might be TRBD2 (5 bases). Germline loops: CDR1 KGHSH, CDR2 LQKENI. CDR3 length equals 14 residues. The V and J ends lost 8 bases and 0 bases respectively, with 11 bases between them. CDR3 coding DNA: TGTGCCAGCACGGACTTAAACTCCTACAATGAGCAGTTCTTC. This sequence encodes CASTDLNSYNEQFF. The complete variable domain, with remaining parts taken from reference TRBV18 and TRBJ2-1, reads NAGVMQNPRHLVRRRGQEARLRCSPMKGHSHVYWYRQLPEEGLKFMVYLQKENIIDESGMPKERFSAEFPKEGPSILRIQQVVRGDSAAYFCASTDLNSYNEQFFGPGTRLTVL.

V usage is TRBV4-3 and J usage is TRBJ2-7; 12 bases line up with TRBD2. CDR3 length equals 18 residues. Trimming cost V 0 bases and J 2 bases; bases outside gene matches: 8. From germline, CDR1 is LGHNA and CDR2 YSLEER. The CDR3 region has the DNA TGCGCCAGCAGCCAAGAGCGTCTAGCGGGAGGGTTAGCCTACGAGCAGTACTTC. Translated: CASSQERLAGGLAYEQYF.

This clone was recorded at least ten times. The V call is TRBV4-2, the J call TRBJ2-7, with TRBD2 identical over 7 bases. The V and J ends lost 2 bases and 0 bases, in that order; junction bases with no gene match: 4. CDR3 length: 15 amino acids. In germline, CDR1 is LGHNA, CDR2 YNFKEQ. The CDR3 spells CASSQKIAGSYEQYF. The CDR3 bases are TGTGCCAGCAGCCAAAAAATAGCGGGCTCCTACGAGCAGTACTTC.

The genes are TRBV11-2 and TRBJ2-1, with 7 bases fitting TRBD2. With V trimmed by 3 bases and J by 8 bases, 10 bases remained unmatched. Germline lookup yields CDR1 SGHAT and CDR2 FQNNGV. The CDR3 totals 15 residues. This CDR3 is CASSFGGSNRDEQFF. CDR3 nucleotides: TGTGCCAGCAGCTTTGGCGGGAGTAACCGTGATGAGCAGTTCTTC. Using reference TRBV11-2 and TRBJ2-1 for the parts outside the CDR3, the full variable domain is EAGVAQSPRYKIIEKRQSVAFWCNPISGHATLYWYQQILGQGPKLLIQFQNNGVVDDSQLPKDRFSAERLKGVDSTLKIQPAKLEDSAVYLCASSFGGSNRDEQFFGPGTRLTVL.

This clone was recorded only once. This chain joins TRBV4-1 and TRBJ2-3, with TRBD2 as a possible D gene (5 bases). V gave up 3 bases and J gave up 0 bases, with 10 bases separating them. This CDR3 has 15 residues. Looked up from germline, CDR1 is MGHRA and CDR2 is YSYEKL. CDR3 sequence reads: CASSQIGGSTDTQYF. In DNA, the CDR3 is TGCGCCAGCAGCCAGATTGGCGGGAGCACAGATACGCAGTATTTT.

This chain uses TRBV9 with TRBJ2-5; 9 bases match TRBD2. V dropped 2 bases and J dropped 5; count of bases not matched to a gene: 7. This CDR3 has 15 amino acids. The germline V gene encodes CDR1 SGDLS and CDR2 YYNGEE. The CDR3 is CASSVSGSEDETQYF. The CDR3 nucleotides are TGTGCCAGCAGCGTTAGCGGGAGTGAAGATGAGACCCAGTACTTC.

This clone was recorded only once. The chain is built from TRBV27 and TRBJ1-1, with 8 bases aligning to TRBD1. The CDR3 runs 19 residues. Losses at the gene ends were 2 bases for V and 1 base for J; bases not matched to a gene: 15. Germline values: CDR1 MNHEY, CDR2 SMNVEV (reference sequence). In DNA, the CDR3 is TGTGCCAGCAGTTTAGGCATCGGGACAGGTAAATGGAAGAACACTGAAGCTTTCTTT. Protein sequence: CASSLGIGTGKWKNTEAFF.

V usage is TRBV4-3 and J usage is TRBJ1-6, with D perhaps TRBD1 (5 bases). This CDR3 contains 16 residues. Germline CDR1 reads LGHNA; CDR2 reads YSLEER. The ends were cut back, 1 base at V and 5 bases at J, with 12 bases in the middle. CDR3 nucleotide sequence: TGCGCCAGCAGCCAAGGAAGGGCGGGGGATAATTCACCCCTCCACTTT. Translated: CASSQGRAGDNSPLHF.

This rearrangement joins TRBV5-5 to TRBJ1-3; D ambiguous. Trimming took off 2 bases at V and 3 bases at J, with 6 bases between the two ends. The CDR3 loop spans 13 amino acids. Germline values: CDR1 SGHKS, CDR2 YYEKEE (reference sequence). CDR3 nucleotides: TGTGCCAGCAGCTTCCCTTATGGAAACACCATATATTTT. It codes for CASSFPYGNTIYF.

This clone was counted once. The J gene is TRBJ1-2, the V gene TRBV19, with 9 bases lining up with TRBD1. After removal of 8 bases from V and 8 bases from J, the junction contained 15 bases not matched to a gene. Germline CDR1 is LNHDA and CDR2 is SQIVND (reference sequence). This CDR3 comprises 15 residues. CDR3 bases: TGTGCCAGTCGTCGCCCGGGACAGGGTGGCTGGGGCTACACCTTC. Encoded protein: CASRRPGQGGWGYTF.

About this clone: One junction end disagrees with the germline gene, perhaps due to a read error. V usage is TRBV7-3 and J usage is TRBJ1-2; 8 positions match TRBD1. Germline V lookup: CDR1 SGHTA, CDR2 FQGTGA. This CDR3 is built from 16 residues. In nucleotides, the CDR3 is TGTGCCAGCAGCCTAACCCCGACAGGGGAGGGTGGAGGCTACACCTTC. This translates into CASSLTPTGEGGGYTF.

V and J are TRBV28 and TRBJ2-6; no clear D. Germline V CDR1 and CDR2: MDHEN, SYDVKM. Trimming removed 6 bases at V and 0 bases at J, with 9 bases between. The length of the CDR3 is 15 residues. This CDR3 reads CASSRGVSGANVLTF. DNA of the CDR3: TGTGCCAGCAGCCGAGGCGTCTCTGGGGCCAACGTCCTGACTTTC.